The entry below gives a single T cell receptor (beta chain) sequence along with its context. This record comes from a study of blood T cell repertoires in COVID-19. Using immunoSEQ multiplex PCR, the repertoire was profiled, and TCRdb retains in-frame clones only, with some absent. This repertoire shows 110,000 to 150,000 clones, around 79% found once; its top ten account for roughly 5.2%. Seattle participants joined during active infection and were tracked over time. Germline CDR1 SGHTA, CDR2 FQGNSA. Trimming stripped 1 base from V and 7 bases from J, with 10 bases between. The CDR3 contains 13 residues.

V and J are TRBV7-2 and TRBJ1-1; weak D call: TRBD1 (5 bases). The specimen sequenced was peripheral blood. The TCR originated in a woman between 65 and 79 years old with COVID-19, enrolled during active disease. The CDR3 reads CASSLGDRGEAFF. The DNA for the CDR3 is TGTGCCAGCAGCTTAGGTGATAGGGGTGAAGCTTTCTTT.